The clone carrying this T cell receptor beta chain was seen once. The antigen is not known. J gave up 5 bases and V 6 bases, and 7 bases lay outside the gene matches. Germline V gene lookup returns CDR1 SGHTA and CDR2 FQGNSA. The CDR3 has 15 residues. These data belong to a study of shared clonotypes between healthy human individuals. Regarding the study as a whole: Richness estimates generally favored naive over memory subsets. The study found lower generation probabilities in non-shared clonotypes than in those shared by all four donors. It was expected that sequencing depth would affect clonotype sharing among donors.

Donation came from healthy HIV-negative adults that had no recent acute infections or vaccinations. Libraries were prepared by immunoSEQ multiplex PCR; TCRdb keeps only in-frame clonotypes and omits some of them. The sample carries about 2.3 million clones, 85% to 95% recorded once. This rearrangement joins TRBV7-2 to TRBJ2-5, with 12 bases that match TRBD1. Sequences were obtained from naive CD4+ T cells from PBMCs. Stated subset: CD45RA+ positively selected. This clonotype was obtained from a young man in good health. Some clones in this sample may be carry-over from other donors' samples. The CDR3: CASSQGQGAWETQYF. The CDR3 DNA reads TGTGCCAGCAGTCAGGGACAGGGGGCATGGGAGACCCAGTACTTC.